The clone carrying this T cell receptor (beta chain) was counted a single time. The antigen is undetermined. The record originates from a study of graft-versus-host responses after intestinal transplantation. The wider study: Multivisceral, liver-intestinal, or isolated intestinal transplants were given to recipients.

General study points: Early declines in HvG clones that occurred post-transplant were associated with peak circulating GvH clone levels. High graft-versus-host to host-versus-graft T cell clonal ratios marked allografts of patients with graft-donor macrochimerism. Some GvH clones appeared in ileal mucosa or blood before recipient bone marrow.

Sequencing used immunoSEQ multiplex PCR; TCRdb keeps in-frame clones, though not all of them. The sample consists of over 100,000 clones, more than 90% of them appearing once. Trimming removed 4 bases at V and 7 bases at J, with 23 bases between. Germline V CDR1 and CDR2: SGHVS, FQNEAQ. This CDR3 is built from 16 residues. This receptor was taken from a human donor who was the organ donor for an intestinal transplant. The sample was unstimulated CD4+ T cells sorted from spleen or lymph node cells, taken before transplant. The chain joins TRBV7-8 to TRBJ2-7; D possibly corresponds to TRBD2 (5 bases). CDR3 DNA: TGTGCCAGCAGCTCGGGGAGTACTAATACCCATGAGGAGCAGTACTTC. Its translation: CASSSGSTNTHEEQYF. Looking up the rest from reference TRBV7-8 and TRBJ2-7 gives the full variable domain: GAGVSQSPRYKVAKRGQDVALRCDPISGHVSLFWYQQALGQGPEFLTYFQNEAQLDKSGLPSDRFFAERPEGSVSTLKIQRTQQEDSAVYLCASSSGSTNTHEEQYFGPGTRLTVT.